This record covers a single T cell receptor (beta chain). Its specificity is not known. This record belongs to a study of Graves' ophthalmopathy and Graves' hyperthyroidism. As the starting material, 10 ml of fresh peripheral blood yielded the PBMCs. Investigators amplified TCR beta CDR3 regions from RNA transcripts. The authors performed first-round RT-PCR with HTBI primers and then a second-round multiplex PCR. MiXCR was run by TCRdb on the multiplex PCR reads, yielding one entry per CDR3 protein. The sample holds 240,000 or so distinct CDR3 sequences, around 50% seen once. The CDR3 contains 12 residues. V was clipped by 1 base and J by 11 bases; unmatched bases: 3. Germline CDR1 reads SEHNR; CDR2 reads FQNEAQ (reference sequence). Study outcomes and limitations: Ophthalmopathy progression prediction by the model yielded a sensitivity of approximately 68% and a specificity of around 72%. Among expanded thyroid clonotypes above 0.001 frequency, most also occurred in blood.

This clonotype originated in an adult man with Graves' ophthalmopathy. The chain employs TRBV7-9 and TRBJ1-1; 8 bases fit TRBD1. What was sequenced was peripheral blood. The CDR3 nucleotides are TGTGCCAGCAGCTTAGAACAGGGGGGCGCTTTCTTT. Translating it yields CASSLEQGGAFF.